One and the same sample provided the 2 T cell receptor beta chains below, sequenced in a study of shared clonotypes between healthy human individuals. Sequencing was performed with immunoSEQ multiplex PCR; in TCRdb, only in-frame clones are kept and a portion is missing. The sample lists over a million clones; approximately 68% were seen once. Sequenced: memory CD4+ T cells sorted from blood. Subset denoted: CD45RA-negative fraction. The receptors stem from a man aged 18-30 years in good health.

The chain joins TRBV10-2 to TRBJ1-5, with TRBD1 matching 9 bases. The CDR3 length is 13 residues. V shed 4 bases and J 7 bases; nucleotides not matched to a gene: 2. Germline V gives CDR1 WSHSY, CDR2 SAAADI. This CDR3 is CASSGQGGQPQHF. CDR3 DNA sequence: TGCGCCAGCAGTGGACAGGGGGGCCAGCCCCAGCATTTT.

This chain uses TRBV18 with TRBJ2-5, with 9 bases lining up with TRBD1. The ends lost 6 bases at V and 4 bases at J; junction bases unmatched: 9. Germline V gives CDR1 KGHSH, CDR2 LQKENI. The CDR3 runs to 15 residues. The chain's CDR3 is CASSLQGAVGETQYF. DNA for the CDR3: TGTGCCAGCTCGCTACAGGGGGCGGTCGGAGAGACCCAGTACTTC.